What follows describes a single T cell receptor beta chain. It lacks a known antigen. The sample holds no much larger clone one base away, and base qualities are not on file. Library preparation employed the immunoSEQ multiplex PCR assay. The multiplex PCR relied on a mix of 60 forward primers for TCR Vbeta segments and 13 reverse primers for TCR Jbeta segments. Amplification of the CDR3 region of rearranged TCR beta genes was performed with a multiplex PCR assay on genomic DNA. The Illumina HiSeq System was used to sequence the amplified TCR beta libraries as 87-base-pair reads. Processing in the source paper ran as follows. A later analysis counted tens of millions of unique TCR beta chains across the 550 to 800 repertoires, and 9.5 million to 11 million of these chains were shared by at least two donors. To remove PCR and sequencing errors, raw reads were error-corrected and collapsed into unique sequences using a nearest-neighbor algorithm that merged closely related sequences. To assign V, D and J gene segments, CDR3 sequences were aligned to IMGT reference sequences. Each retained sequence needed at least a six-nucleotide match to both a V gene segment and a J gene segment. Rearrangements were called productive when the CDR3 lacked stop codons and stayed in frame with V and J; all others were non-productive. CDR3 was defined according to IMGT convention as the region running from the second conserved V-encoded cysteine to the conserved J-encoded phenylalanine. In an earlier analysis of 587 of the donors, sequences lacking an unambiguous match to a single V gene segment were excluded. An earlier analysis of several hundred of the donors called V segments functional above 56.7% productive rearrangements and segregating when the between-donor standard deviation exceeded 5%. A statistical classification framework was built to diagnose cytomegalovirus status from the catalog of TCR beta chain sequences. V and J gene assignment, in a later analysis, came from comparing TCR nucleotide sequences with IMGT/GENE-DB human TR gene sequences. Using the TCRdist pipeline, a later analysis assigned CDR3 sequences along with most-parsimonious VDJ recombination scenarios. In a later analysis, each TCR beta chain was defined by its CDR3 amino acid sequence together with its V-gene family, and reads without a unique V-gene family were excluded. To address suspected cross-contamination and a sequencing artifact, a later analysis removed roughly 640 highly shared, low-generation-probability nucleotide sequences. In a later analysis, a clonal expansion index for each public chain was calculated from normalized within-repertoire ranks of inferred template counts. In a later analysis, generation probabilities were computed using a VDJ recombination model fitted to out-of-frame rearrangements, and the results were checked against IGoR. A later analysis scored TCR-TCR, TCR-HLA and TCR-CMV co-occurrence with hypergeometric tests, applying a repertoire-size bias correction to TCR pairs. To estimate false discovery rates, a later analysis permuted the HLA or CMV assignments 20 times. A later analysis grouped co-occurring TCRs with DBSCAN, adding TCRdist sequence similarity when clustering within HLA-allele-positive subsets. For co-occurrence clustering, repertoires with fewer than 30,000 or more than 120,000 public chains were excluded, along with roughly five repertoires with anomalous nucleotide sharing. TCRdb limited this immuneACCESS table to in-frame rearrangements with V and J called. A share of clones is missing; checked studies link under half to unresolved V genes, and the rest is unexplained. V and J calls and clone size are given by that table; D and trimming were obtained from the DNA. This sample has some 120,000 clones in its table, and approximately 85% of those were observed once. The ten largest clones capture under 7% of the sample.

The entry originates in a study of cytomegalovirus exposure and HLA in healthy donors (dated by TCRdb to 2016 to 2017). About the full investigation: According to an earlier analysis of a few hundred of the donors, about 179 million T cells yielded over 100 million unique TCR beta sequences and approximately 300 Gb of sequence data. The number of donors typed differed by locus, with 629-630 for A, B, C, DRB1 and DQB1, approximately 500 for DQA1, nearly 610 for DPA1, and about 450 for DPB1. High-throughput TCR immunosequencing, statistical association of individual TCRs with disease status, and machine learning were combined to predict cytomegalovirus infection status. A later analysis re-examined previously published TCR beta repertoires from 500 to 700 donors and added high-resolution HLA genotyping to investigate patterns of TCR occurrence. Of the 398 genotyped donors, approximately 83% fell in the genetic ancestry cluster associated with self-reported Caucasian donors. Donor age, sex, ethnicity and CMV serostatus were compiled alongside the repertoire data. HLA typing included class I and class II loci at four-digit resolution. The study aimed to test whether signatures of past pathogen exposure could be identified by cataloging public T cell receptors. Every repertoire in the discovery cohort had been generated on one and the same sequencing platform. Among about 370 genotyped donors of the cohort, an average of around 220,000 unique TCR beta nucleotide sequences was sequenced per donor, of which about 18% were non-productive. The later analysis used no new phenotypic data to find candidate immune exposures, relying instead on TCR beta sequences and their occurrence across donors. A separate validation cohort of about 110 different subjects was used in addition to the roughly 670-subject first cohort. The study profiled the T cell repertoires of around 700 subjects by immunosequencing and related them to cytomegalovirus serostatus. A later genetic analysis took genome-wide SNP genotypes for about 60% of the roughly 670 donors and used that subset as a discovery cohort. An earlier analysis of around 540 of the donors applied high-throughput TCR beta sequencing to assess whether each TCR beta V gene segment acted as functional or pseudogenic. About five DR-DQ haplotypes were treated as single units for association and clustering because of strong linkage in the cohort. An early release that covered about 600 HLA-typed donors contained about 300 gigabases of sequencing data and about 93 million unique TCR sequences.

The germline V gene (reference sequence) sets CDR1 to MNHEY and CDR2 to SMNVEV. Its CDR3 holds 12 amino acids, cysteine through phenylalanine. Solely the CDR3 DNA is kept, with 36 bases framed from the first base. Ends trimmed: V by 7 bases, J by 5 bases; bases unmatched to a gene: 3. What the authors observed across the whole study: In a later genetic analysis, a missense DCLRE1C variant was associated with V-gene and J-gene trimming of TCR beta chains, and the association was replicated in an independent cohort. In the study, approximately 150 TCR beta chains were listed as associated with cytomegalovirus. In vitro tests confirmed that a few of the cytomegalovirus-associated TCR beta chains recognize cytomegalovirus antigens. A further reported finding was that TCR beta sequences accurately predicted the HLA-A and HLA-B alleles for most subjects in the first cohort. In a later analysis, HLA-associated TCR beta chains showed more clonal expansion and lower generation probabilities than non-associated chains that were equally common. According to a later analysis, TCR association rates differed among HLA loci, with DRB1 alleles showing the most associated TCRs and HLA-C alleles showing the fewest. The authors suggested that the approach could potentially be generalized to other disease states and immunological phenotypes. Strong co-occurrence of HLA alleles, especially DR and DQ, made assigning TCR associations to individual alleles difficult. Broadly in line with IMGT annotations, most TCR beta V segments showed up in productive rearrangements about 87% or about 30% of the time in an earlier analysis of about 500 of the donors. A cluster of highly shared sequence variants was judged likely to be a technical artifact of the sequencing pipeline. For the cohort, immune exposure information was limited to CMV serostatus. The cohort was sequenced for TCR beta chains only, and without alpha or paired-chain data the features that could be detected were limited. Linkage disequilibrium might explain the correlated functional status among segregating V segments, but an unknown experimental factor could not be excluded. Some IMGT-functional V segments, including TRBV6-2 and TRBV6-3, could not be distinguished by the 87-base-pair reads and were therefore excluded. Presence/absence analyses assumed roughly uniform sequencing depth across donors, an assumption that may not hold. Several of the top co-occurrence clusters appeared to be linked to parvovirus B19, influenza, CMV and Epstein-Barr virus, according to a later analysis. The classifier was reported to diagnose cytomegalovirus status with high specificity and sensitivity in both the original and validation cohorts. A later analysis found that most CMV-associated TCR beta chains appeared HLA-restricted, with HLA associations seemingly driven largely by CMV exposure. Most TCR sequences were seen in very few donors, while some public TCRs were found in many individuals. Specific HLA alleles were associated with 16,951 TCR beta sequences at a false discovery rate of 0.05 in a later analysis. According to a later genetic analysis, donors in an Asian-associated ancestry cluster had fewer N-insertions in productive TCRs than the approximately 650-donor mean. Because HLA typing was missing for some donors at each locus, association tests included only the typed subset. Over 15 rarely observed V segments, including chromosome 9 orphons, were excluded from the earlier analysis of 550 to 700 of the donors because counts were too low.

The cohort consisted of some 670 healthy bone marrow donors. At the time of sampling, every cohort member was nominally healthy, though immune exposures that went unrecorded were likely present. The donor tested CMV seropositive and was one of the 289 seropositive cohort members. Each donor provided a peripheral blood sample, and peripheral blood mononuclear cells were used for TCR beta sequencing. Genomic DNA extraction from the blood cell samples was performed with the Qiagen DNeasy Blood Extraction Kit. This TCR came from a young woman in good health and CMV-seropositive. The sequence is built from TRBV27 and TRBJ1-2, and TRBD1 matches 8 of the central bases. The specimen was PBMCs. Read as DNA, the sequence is TGTGCCAGCAAACAGGGGGGGTATGGCTACACCTTC. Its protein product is CASKQGGYGYTF.